This TCR beta chain appears in the sequencing data of a study of control samples from healthy donors and cancer patients. The CDR3 loop spans 15 amino acids. CDR1 is SQVTM, CDR2 ANQGSEA, per germline. Clones were sequenced by immunoSEQ multiplex PCR, and TCRdb holds only the in-frame ones, with some missing. Of 170,000 or so clones listed, around 96% are singletons. The sequenced sample was blood. This rearrangement joins TRBV29-1 to TRBJ2-5; 8 bases are shared with TRBD1. The source of this sequence is a woman aged 40-49 years in good health. The CDR3 region is CSSRVGQGLRETQYF. CDR3 in DNA: TGCAGTTCGAGAGTTGGACAGGGATTGAGGGAGACCCAGTACTTC.